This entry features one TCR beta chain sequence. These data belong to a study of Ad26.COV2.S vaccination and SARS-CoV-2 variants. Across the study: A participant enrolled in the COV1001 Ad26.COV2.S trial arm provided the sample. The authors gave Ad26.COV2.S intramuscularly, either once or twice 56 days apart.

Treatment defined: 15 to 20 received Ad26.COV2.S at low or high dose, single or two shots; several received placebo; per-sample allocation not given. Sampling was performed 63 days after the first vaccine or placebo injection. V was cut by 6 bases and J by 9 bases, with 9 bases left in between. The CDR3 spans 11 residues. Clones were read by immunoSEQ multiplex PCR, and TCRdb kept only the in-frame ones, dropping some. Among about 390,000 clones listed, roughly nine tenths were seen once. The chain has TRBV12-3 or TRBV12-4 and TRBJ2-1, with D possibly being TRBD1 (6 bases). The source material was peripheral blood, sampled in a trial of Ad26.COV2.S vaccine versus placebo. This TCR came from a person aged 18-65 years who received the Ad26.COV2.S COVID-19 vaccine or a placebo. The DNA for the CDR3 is TGTGCCAGCAGGGACAGAGTTGAGCAGTTCTTC. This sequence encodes CASRDRVEQFF.